The clone carrying this TCR beta chain appeared a few times. V was trimmed by 5 bases and J by 0 bases, leaving 14 bases between them. The CDR3 consists of 15 residues. The germline V gene encodes CDR1 LGHNA and CDR2 YNFKEQ. This record comes from a study of blood T cell repertoires in COVID-19. Across the whole study: The United States, Italy and Spain supplied acute and convalescent COVID-19 samples.

Original processing notes: Nucleated cell counts were estimated from reference gene primer amplification. TCRdb's table, derived via immunoSEQ multiplex PCR, lists solely in-frame clones and lacks some. The V and J calls and clone size are taken from that table; D and trimming were inferred from the DNA. Of 200,000 to 300,000 clones listed, about 79% are singletons. This sequence originates from a man older than 75 with acute or convalescent COVID-19. Sequencing was carried out using peripheral blood. The chain has TRBV4-2 and TRBJ2-7; weak D call: TRBD1 (6 bases). CDR3 sequence (DNA): TGTGCCAGCAGCAGGGAACAGGGAAGCTCCTACGAGCAGTACTTC. It yields the protein CASSREQGSSYEQYF.